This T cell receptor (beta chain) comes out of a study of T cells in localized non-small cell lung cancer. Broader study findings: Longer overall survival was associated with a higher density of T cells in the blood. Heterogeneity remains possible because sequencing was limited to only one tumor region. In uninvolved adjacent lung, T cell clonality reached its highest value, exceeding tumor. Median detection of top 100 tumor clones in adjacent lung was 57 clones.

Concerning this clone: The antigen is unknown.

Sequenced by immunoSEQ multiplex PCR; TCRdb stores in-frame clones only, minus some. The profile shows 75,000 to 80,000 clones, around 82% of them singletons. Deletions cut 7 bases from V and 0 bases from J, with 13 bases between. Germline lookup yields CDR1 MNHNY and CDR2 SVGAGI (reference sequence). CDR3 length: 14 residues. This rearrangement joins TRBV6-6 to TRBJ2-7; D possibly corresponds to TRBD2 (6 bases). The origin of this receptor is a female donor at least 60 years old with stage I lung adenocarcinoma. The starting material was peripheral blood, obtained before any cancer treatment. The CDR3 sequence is CASKGGLSSYEQYF. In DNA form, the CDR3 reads TGTGCCAGCAAGGGAGGACTGAGCTCCTACGAGCAGTACTTC.